The 24 T cell receptor beta chains reported below all come from one sample, sequenced in a study of spatial heterogeneity in lung cancer. One entry per CDR3 protein, called by TCRdb with MiXCR from the 5' RACE reads. Among some 52,000 distinct CDR3 sequences listed, 6% to 9% were seen once. Time point noted: sample taken at primary tumor resection. Unsorted whole RNA of tumor, nontumor lung or frozen PBMC was sequenced. The sample here was PBMCs, taken at surgery. These receptors originate from a female donor with early-stage non-small cell lung cancer.

This clonotype occurred many times. The chain links TRBV6-5 to TRBJ2-7; the D gene is possibly TRBD2 (7 bases). Between the trimmed V and J ends, which lost 3 bases and 3 bases, there was a span of 12 bases. The CDR3 runs to 14 residues. Germline-derived CDR1 and CDR2 are MNHEY and SVGAGI. The CDR3 loop is CASSYRGAYYEQYF. The CDR3 DNA sequence: TGTGCCAGCAGTTATCGGGGGGCGTACTACGAGCAGTACTTC.

Many counts were recorded for this clonotype. This chain uses TRBV5-1 with TRBJ1-1; 9 nucleotides match TRBD1. With V trimmed by 3 bases and J by 5 bases, 11 bases remained unmatched. Per germline, CDR1 SGHRS and CDR2 YFSETQ. The CDR3 contains 16 residues. CDR3 in DNA: TGCGCCAGCAGCTACAACAGGGGGCTTGTAGATACTGAAGCTTTCTTT. Its translation is CASSYNRGLVDTEAFF.

This clonotype was observed many times. In DNA, the CDR3 is TGTGCCAGTATAAGGACAGGGAGCGATACGCAGTATTTT. Its protein is CASIRTGSDTQYF. The gene calls are TRBV19 and TRBJ2-3, with TRBD1 matching over 8 bases. Per the germline V gene, CDR1 is LNHDA and CDR2 is SQIVND (reference sequence). V was clipped by 7 bases and J by 6 bases; unmatched bases: 6. CDR3 size: 13 residues.

This clonotype has a count of ten or more. The chain employs TRBV10-3 and TRBJ2-3, with 10 positions matching TRBD2. The junction had 5 bases not matched to a gene; V was cut back by 5 bases and J by 3 bases. CDR3 length: 15 residues. The germline CDR1 and CDR2 sequences are ENHRY and SYGVKD. In DNA form, the CDR3 reads TGTGCCATCAGTAGACTAGCGGGTTTAACAGATACGCAGTATTTT. As protein: CAISRLAGLTDTQYF.

This clonotype was seen at least ten times. The V and J genes are TRBV7-8 and TRBJ2-1, with no clear D. V dropped 1 base and J dropped 10 bases, with 2 bases sitting between them. The CDR3 is 10 residues long. CDR1 and CDR2 from the germline V gene are SGHVS and FQNEAQ. This chain's CDR3 is CASSLGEQFF. CDR3 bases: TGTGCCAGCAGCTTAGGCGAGCAGTTCTTC.

This clonotype was observed at least ten times. The V and J genes are TRBV3-1 and TRBJ1-2, with TRBD1 as a possible D gene (6 bases). Trimming removed 2 bases from V and 8 bases from J, with 18 bases in between. The CDR3 spans 15 residues. CDR1 is LGHDT, CDR2 YNNKEL, per germline (reference sequence). CDR3 region: CASSQRGGGQSGYTF. CDR3 coding DNA: TGTGCCAGCAGCCAAAGGGGAGGGGGTCAATCCGGCTACACCTTC. The whole variable domain, filled in from reference TRBV3-1 and TRBJ1-2, reads DTAVSQTPKYLVTQMGNDKSIKCEQNLGHDTMYWYKQDSKKFLKIMFSYNNKELIINETVPNRFSPKSPDKAHLNLHINSLELGDSAVYFCASSQRGGGQSGYTFGSGTRLTVV.

This clonotype was observed at least ten times. V is TRBV15 and J is TRBJ2-3; TRBD2 agrees at 7 bases. Germline V lookup: CDR1 LNHNV, CDR2 YYDKDF (reference sequence). Trimming cost V 3 bases and J 0 bases; bases outside gene matches: 9. The CDR3 has 17 residues. As DNA, the CDR3 is TGTGCCACCAGCAGCGCTAGCGGCTCTGCTAGCACAGATACGCAGTATTTT. It translates to CATSSASGSASTDTQYF.

This clonotype has a handful of counts. V is TRBV4-1 and J is TRBJ2-7; 7 nucleotides line up with TRBD1. The ends lost 4 bases at V and 2 bases at J; junction bases unmatched: 5. Germline assignment: CDR1 MGHRA and CDR2 YSYEKL. This CDR3 region has 14 residues. The CDR3 loop is CASSPETGPYEQYF. The CDR3 DNA reads TGCGCCAGCAGCCCAGAGACAGGGCCCTACGAGCAGTACTTC.

This clonotype was recorded many times. The CDR3 sequence: CASSLGGQGQGTNYNEQFF. The DNA of the CDR3 is TGTGCCAGCAGCTTAGGCGGACAGGGTCAAGGGACGAACTACAATGAGCAGTTCTTC. The chain has TRBV11-2 and TRBJ2-1; TRBD1 matches 8 bases. Germline V lookup: CDR1 SGHAT, CDR2 FQNNGV. The CDR3 has 19 residues. Germline trimming cut 1 base from V and 3 bases from J; bases unmatched to any gene: 14. Using reference TRBV11-2 and TRBJ2-1 for the parts outside the CDR3, the full variable domain is EAGVAQSPRYKIIEKRQSVAFWCNPISGHATLYWYQQILGQGPKLLIQFQNNGVVDDSQLPKDRFSAERLKGVDSTLKIQPAKLEDSAVYLCASSLGGQGQGTNYNEQFFGPGTRLTVL.

This clonotype showed up many times. V and J are TRBV20-1 and TRBJ2-7; 9 nucleotides align to TRBD1. This CDR3 contains 15 residues. The trim removed 6 bases at V and 3 bases at J, leaving 12 bases unmatched. In germline, CDR1 is DFQATT, CDR2 SNEGSKA (reference sequence). The CDR3 loop reads CSAPATGGDLYEQYF. In nucleotides, the CDR3 is TGCAGTGCCCCAGCGACAGGGGGTGACCTCTACGAGCAGTACTTC.

This clonotype has ten or more counts. The chain employs TRBV29-1 and TRBJ1-2; D gene ambiguous. Trimming took off 3 bases at V and 6 bases at J, with 17 bases between the two ends. Germline CDR1 reads SQVTM; CDR2 reads ANQGSEA. This CDR3 spans 14 amino acids. CDR3 DNA sequence: TGCAGCGTTGAGGGAAATCGGGAATTAGATGGCTACACCTTC. Protein sequence: CSVEGNRELDGYTF.

The table lists this clonotype with many counts. The chain has TRBV28 and TRBJ2-6; tentatively, D is TRBD2 (5 bases). There are 15 residues in the CDR3. Trimming removed 4 bases from V and 2 bases from J, with 9 bases in between. Germline CDR1 and CDR2: MDHEN and SYDVKM. CDR3 sequence: CASSSGVAGANVLTF. In DNA form, the CDR3 reads TGTGCCAGCAGTTCCGGGGTCGCTGGGGCCAACGTCCTGACTTTC.

In its sample, this clonotype was seen once. This chain joins TRBV7-2 and TRBJ2-7; D possibly corresponds to TRBD2 (6 bases). With 3 bases removed from V and 0 bases from J, the gap between germline ends came to 21 bases. Germline V lookup: CDR1 SGHTA, CDR2 FQGNSA. This CDR3 spans 18 amino acids. The CDR3: CASSFARFGSLSSYEQYF. CDR3 DNA: TGTGCCAGCAGCTTCGCGCGGTTCGGGAGCTTATCCTCCTACGAGCAGTACTTC.

This rearrangement joins TRBV7-2 to TRBJ2-3, with no clear D. V was shortened by 3 bases and J by 2 bases, with 12 bases between the two germline ends. Germline V lookup: CDR1 SGHTA, CDR2 FQGNSA. There are 15 residues in the CDR3. The CDR3 sequence is CASSFGLPSTDTQYF. The CDR3 bases are TGTGCCAGCAGCTTCGGGCTACCCTCCACAGATACGCAGTATTTT.

The chain combines TRBV7-2 with TRBJ2-3; 9 bases are shared with TRBD2. CDR3 length: 15 residues. The V segment lost 1 base and the J segment 7 bases; nucleotides outside the gene matches: 6. Germline CDR1 reads SGHTA; CDR2 reads FQGNSA. The CDR3 DNA reads TGTGCCAGCAGCTTAGGTGGCGGGGGGGCGAATACGCAGTATTTT. Its translation: CASSLGGGGANTQYF.

This clonotype has ten or more counts. V usage is TRBV28 and J usage is TRBJ2-3; D not resolved. From germline, CDR1 is MDHEN and CDR2 SYDVKM. The CDR3 is 14 residues long. V was clipped by 5 bases and J by 0 bases, with 9 bases between them. CDR3 in amino acids: CASSISTSTDTQYF. Written as DNA, the CDR3 is TGTGCCAGCAGTATATCTACTAGCACAGATACGCAGTATTTT.

This clonotype was seen ten or more times. The V gene is TRBV7-8, the J gene TRBJ2-3; D perhaps matches TRBD2 (5 bases). Trimming took off 4 bases at V and 5 bases at J, with 19 bases between the two ends. The CDR3 runs to 16 residues. Germline CDR1 reads SGHVS; CDR2 reads FQNEAQ. CDR3 nucleotide sequence: TGTGCCAGCAGCTCACTGGGAACGGGGATAGGAGATACGCAGTATTTT. The encoded protein is CASSSLGTGIGDTQYF.

There are a few counts of this clonotype. J is TRBJ2-3 and V is TRBV6-2 or TRBV6-3; D is unresolved. Trimming shortened V by 0 bases and J by 0 bases, and 4 bases separated the two germline ends. CDR3 size: 14 residues. Germline CDR1 is MNHEY and CDR2 is SVGEGT. This chain's CDR3 is CASSYSRSTDTQYF. The CDR3 region has the DNA TGTGCCAGCAGTTACTCAAGAAGCACAGATACGCAGTATTTT.

This clonotype was counted at least ten times. The chain combines TRBV7-2 with TRBJ2-3; 12 nucleotides line up with TRBD2. The V and J ends lost 5 bases and 3 bases, in that order; junction bases with no gene match: 6. Germline V gives CDR1 SGHTA, CDR2 FQGNSA. CDR3 length equals 16 residues. As DNA, the CDR3 is TGTGCCAGCAGCCCCCCTAGCGGGGGGGTTACAGATACGCAGTATTTT. Encoded protein: CASSPPSGGVTDTQYF.

This clonotype was counted at least ten times. The V gene is TRBV11-2, the J gene TRBJ2-2, with a possible D match to TRBD2 (6 bases). V was trimmed by 4 bases and J by 8 bases, leaving 11 bases between them. CDR3 length: 13 residues. Germline lookup yields CDR1 SGHAT and CDR2 FQNNGV. The CDR3 region is CASSSALAGELFF. The CDR3 region has the DNA TGTGCCAGCAGCTCCGCACTAGCTGGGGAGCTGTTTTTT.

This clonotype was counted ten times or more. The chain employs TRBV5-1 and TRBJ1-1; perhaps TRBD1 as D (5 bases). Germline V gives CDR1 SGHRS, CDR2 YFSETQ. The CDR3 spans 16 residues. V was trimmed by 4 bases and J by 0 bases, leaving 16 bases between them. CDR3 coding DNA: TGCGCCAGCAGCACGGGGGATATGGGCATGAACACTGAAGCTTTCTTT. Protein product: CASSTGDMGMNTEAFF. Full variable domain (rest looked up from reference TRBV5-1 and TRBJ1-1): KAGVTQTPRYLIKTRGQQVTLSCSPISGHRSVSWYQQTPGQGLQFLFEYFSETQRNKGNFPGRFSGRQFSNSRSEMNVSTLELGDSALYLCASSTGDMGMNTEAFFGQGTRLTVV.

Ten or more counts support this clonotype. V usage is TRBV7-2 and J usage is TRBJ2-7; TRBD2 might be the D (6 bases). Looked up from germline, CDR1 is SGHTA and CDR2 is FQGNSA. V was trimmed by 2 bases and J by 3 bases, leaving 14 bases between them. This CDR3 has 15 amino acids. The CDR3 reads CASSLSGGNVYEQYF. In DNA, the CDR3 is TGTGCCAGCAGCTTATCTGGGGGGAACGTCTACGAGCAGTACTTC.

This clonotype has at least ten counts. The chain has TRBV7-8 and TRBJ2-2; D perhaps matches TRBD2 (6 bases). V shed 5 bases and J shed 8 bases, with 15 bases lying between them. This CDR3 is 14 amino acids long. Germline CDR1 is SGHVS and CDR2 is FQNEAQ. In DNA form, the CDR3 reads TGTGCCAGCAGCCTTAGCGGAGCGAGGGGGGAGCTGTTTTTT. This sequence encodes CASSLSGARGELFF.

This clonotype was found many times. V is TRBV4-1 and J is TRBJ2-3; D may be TRBD2 (5 bases). V was pared by 5 bases and J by 6 bases, with 9 bases between. The germline V gene has CDR1 MGHRA and CDR2 YSYEKL. The CDR3 consists of 12 residues. CDR3 in DNA: TGCGCCAGCAGCGGCCGGAGGGATACGCAGTATTTT. Its translation is CASSGRRDTQYF.